This T cell receptor beta chain was profiled in a study of T cells in Graves' hyperthyroidism and ophthalmopathy. General study points: Blood held most thyroid clonotypes expanded above 0.001 frequency.

The source material, RNA transcripts, was used to amplify TCR beta CDR3 regions. The TCR CDR3 first-round RT-PCR relied on the HTBI primer set. TCRdb re-called the multiplex PCR reads through MiXCR, storing one row per CDR3 protein. The data contain about 250,000 distinct CDR3 sequences, approximately 21% of them singletons. CDR3 length: 15 residues. Germline V CDR1 and CDR2: MNHNS, SASEGT. V lost 4 bases to trimming and J lost 4 bases, with 14 bases between them. On the basis of clinical symptoms, serum thyroxine and TRAb, thyroid ultrasound and orbital computed tomography, diagnoses were made. Worth noting for this clonotype: Its antigen is still unknown.

This sequence originates from a man aged 25 to 45 with Graves' ophthalmopathy. Sequencing was done on a sample of blood. The rearrangement uses TRBV6-1 and TRBJ2-4; weak D call: TRBD1 (6 bases). The CDR3 DNA follows: TGTGCCAGCAGTGTTCCTGGACAGAGAAAAAACATTCAGTACTTC. Translating gives CASSVPGQRKNIQYF.